This T cell receptor (beta chain) was obtained from a study of T cells in Graves' hyperthyroidism and ophthalmopathy. Overall study results and limits: The model anticipated ophthalmopathy a median about six months pre-onset. Clonotypes that were expanded in thyroid above 0.001 mostly appeared in blood too.

This clonotype has only a few counts. Its cognate antigen is unknown. Looked up from germline, CDR1 is SGHTA and CDR2 is FQGNSA. V lost 5 bases to trimming and J lost 6 bases; unmatched junction nucleotides: 7. The CDR3 is 14 amino acids. From RNA transcripts, TCR beta CDR3 regions were amplified. The study used the HTBI primer set for a first-round RT-PCR of the TCR CDR3. TCRdb reprocessed the multiplex PCR reads via MiXCR and lists one record per CDR3 protein. The data show roughly 510,000 distinct CDR3 sequences, about 46% seen once. Uncontrolled infection, other autoimmune disease, pregnancy or lactation barred patients from enrollment.

The receptor comes from an adult woman with Graves' disease, either hyperthyroidism or ophthalmopathy (not recorded which). Material for sequencing was peripheral blood or thyroid tissue (not recorded which). The rearrangement joins TRBV7-2 to TRBJ2-7; 10 bases agree with TRBD1. DNA for the CDR3: TGTGCCAGCAGCCCCGGGACAGGGGTTCCCGAGCAGTACTTC. It yields the protein CASSPGTGVPEQYF. Together with reference TRBV7-2 and TRBJ2-7, the CDR3 gives the full variable domain: GAGVSQSPSNKVTEKGKDVELRCDPISGHTALYWYRQSLGQGLEFLIYFQGNSAPDKSGLPSDRFSAERTGGSVSTLTIQRTQQEDSAVYLCASSPGTGVPEQYFGPGTRLTVT.